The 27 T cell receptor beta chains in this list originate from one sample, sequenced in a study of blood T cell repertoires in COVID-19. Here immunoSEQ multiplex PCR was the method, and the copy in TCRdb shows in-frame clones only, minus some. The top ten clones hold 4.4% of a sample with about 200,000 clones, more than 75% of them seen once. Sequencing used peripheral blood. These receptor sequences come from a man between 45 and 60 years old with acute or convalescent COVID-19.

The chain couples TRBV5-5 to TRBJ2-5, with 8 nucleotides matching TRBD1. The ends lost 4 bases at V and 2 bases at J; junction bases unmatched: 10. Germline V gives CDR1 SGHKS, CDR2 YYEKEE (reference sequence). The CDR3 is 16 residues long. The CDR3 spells CASSGQITGGQETQYF. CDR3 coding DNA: TGTGCCAGCAGCGGGCAGATAACAGGGGGGCAAGAGACCCAGTACTTC.

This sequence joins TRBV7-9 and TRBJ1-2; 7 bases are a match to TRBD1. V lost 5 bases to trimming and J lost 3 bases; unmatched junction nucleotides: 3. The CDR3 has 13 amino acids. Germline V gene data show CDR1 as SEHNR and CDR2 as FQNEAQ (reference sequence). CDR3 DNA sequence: TGTGCCAGCAGCGGGGGACAGTACTATGGCTACACCTTC. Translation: CASSGGQYYGYTF.

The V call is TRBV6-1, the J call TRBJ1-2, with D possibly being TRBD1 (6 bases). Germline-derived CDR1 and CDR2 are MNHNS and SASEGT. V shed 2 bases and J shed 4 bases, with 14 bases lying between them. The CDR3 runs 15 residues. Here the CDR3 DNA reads TGTGCCAGCAGTGAAAACGGGGGGGCCCGCTATGGCTACACCTTC. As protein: CASSENGGARYGYTF.

CDR3 in DNA: TGCGCCAGCAGCACCACCGGGACAGGGGTCACAGGGGCCAACGTCCTGACTTTC. Residues: CASSTTGTGVTGANVLTF. This chain joins TRBV5-1 and TRBJ2-6; 10 nucleotides match TRBD1. Unmatched junction bases numbered 11, after V lost 4 bases and J lost 4 bases. The CDR3 has 18 amino acids. CDR1 and CDR2 (germline): SGHRS, YFSETQ.

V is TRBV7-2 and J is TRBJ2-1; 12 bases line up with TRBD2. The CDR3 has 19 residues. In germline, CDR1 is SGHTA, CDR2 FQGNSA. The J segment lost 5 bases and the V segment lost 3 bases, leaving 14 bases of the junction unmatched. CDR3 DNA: TGTGCCAGCAGCTTTATACTCCTTCTAGCGGGGGGGCGACACAATGAGCAGTTCTTC. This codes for CASSFILLLAGGRHNEQFF. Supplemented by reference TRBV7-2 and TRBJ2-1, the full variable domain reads GAGVSQSPSNKVTEKGKDVELRCDPISGHTALYWYRQSLGQGLEFLIYFQGNSAPDKSGLPSDRFSAERTGGSVSTLTIQRTQQEDSAVYLCASSFILLLAGGRHNEQFFGPGTRLTVL.

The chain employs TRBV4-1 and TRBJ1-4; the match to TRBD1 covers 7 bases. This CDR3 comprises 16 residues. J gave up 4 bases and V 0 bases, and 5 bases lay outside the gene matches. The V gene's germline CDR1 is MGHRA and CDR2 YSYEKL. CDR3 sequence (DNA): TGCGCCAGCAGCCAAGATGGGGACAGCCTTAATGAAAAACTGTTTTTT. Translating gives CASSQDGDSLNEKLFF.

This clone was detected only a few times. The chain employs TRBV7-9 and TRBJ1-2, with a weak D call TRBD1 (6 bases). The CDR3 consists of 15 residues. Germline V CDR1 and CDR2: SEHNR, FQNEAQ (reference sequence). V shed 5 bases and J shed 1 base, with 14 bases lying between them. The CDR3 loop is CASSAQDRINYGYTF. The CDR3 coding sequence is TGTGCCAGCAGCGCCCAGGACAGAATTAACTATGGCTACACCTTC.

DNA for the CDR3: TGTGCCAGTAGTTGGGCAGCCACCAGCAATCAGCCCCAGCATTTT. It yields the protein CASSWAATSNQPQHF. The V call is TRBV19, the J call TRBJ1-5, with D hard to call. The V end was cut by 5 bases, the J end by 1 base, with 12 bases between. CDR1 and CDR2 from the germline V gene are LNHDA and SQIVND (reference sequence). This CDR3 has 15 residues.

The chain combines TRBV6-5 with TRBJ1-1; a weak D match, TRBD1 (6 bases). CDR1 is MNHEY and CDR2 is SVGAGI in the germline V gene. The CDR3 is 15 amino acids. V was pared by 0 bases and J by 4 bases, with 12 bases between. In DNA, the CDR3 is TGTGCCAGCAGTTACTCCGGGGGGCTAGTCACTGAAGCTTTCTTT. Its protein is CASSYSGGLVTEAFF.

The CDR3 loop is CASSPDWNTEAFF. In nucleotides, the CDR3 is TGTGCCAGCAGTCCAGATTGGAACACTGAAGCTTTCTTT. This chain links TRBV27 with TRBJ1-1; D unclear. The CDR3 length is 13 residues. The ends were cut back, 5 bases at V and 1 base at J, with 8 bases in the middle. Germline assignment: CDR1 MNHEY and CDR2 SMNVEV (reference sequence).

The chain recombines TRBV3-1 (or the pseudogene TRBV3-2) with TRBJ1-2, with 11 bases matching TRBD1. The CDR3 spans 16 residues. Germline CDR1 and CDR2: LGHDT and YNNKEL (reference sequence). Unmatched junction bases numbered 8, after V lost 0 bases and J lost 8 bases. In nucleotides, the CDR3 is TGTGCCAGCAGCCAAGATAGGGGACAGGGGGTGTCAGGCTACACCTTC. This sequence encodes CASSQDRGQGVSGYTF.

The CDR3 region has the DNA TGTGCCAGCAGTGACCCAGGGTCCCTATATAATTCACCCCTCCACTTT. The encoded protein is CASSDPGSLYNSPLHF. V is TRBV25-1 and J is TRBJ1-6; tentative D call: TRBD1 (5 bases). Germline lookup yields CDR1 MGHDK and CDR2 SYGVNS. This CDR3 has 16 residues. Between the trimmed V and J ends, which lost 3 bases and 4 bases, there was a span of 13 bases. Full variable domain (missing parts from reference TRBV25-1 and TRBJ1-6): EADIYQTPRYLVIGTGKKITLECSQTMGHDKMYWYQQDPGMELHLIHYSYGVNSTEKGDLSSESTVSRIRTEHFPLTLESARPSHTSQYLCASSDPGSLYNSPLHFGNGTRLTVT.

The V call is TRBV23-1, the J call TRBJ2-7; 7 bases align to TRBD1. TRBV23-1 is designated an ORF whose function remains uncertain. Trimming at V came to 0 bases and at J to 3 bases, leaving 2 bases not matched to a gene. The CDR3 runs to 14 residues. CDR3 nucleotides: TGCGCCAGCAGTCAATCGGGACAGTACTACGAGCAGTACTTC. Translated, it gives CASSQSGQYYEQYF.

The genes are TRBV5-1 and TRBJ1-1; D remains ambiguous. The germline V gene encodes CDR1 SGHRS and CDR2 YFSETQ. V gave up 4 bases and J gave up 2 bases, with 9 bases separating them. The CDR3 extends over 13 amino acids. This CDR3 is CASSLDENTEAFF. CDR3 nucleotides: TGCGCCAGCAGCCTAGACGAAAACACTGAAGCTTTCTTT.

CDR3 loop: CASSLARSRDSSYEQYF. The CDR3 DNA sequence: TGTGCCAGCAGCTTAGCTCGCAGCCGGGACAGCTCCTACGAGCAGTACTTC. V usage is TRBV11-2 and J usage is TRBJ2-7; TRBD1 matches at 7 bases. The CDR3 sequence is 17 residues long. Germline trimming cut 1 base from V and 0 bases from J; bases unmatched to any gene: 9. The germline V gene has CDR1 SGHAT and CDR2 FQNNGV.

The CDR3 region has the DNA TGTGCCAGCAGCCCAGCGGGGGGTGAAGCTTTCTTT. Protein: CASSPAGGEAFF. This sequence joins TRBV7-9 and TRBJ1-1, with D possibly TRBD1 on 5 matching bases. The V and J ends lost 5 bases and 7 bases respectively, with 11 bases between them. Germline V lookup: CDR1 SEHNR, CDR2 FQNEAQ (reference sequence). This CDR3 comprises 12 residues.

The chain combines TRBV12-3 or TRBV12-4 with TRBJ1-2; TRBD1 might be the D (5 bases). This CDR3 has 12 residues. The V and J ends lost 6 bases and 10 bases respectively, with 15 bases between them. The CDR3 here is CASSPRVRSYTF. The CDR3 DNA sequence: TGTGCCAGCAGCCCCAGGGTTAGATCCTACACCTTC.

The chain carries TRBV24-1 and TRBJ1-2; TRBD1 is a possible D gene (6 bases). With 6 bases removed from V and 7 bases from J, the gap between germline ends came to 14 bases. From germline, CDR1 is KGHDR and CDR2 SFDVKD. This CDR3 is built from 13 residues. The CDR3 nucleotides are TGTGCCACCAGTCCCTCCAGAGGGGGTGGCTACACCTTC. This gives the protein CATSPSRGGGYTF.

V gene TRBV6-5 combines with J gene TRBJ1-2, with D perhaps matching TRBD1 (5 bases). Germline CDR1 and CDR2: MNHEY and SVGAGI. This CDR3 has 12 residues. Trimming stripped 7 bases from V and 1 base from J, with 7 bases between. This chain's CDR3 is CASKTVNYGYTF. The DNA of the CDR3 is TGTGCCAGCAAGACAGTTAACTATGGCTACACCTTC.

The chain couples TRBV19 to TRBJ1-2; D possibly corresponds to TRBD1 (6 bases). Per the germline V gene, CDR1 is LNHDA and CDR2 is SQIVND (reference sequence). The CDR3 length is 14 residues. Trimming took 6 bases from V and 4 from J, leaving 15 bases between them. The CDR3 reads CASRLSGGGYGYTF. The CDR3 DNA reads TGTGCCAGTAGACTAAGTGGGGGCGGCTATGGCTACACCTTC.

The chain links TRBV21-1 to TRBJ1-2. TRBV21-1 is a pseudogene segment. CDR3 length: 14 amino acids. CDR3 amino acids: CASPGTPAHYGYTF. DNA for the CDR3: TGTGCCAGTCCCGGGACTCCGGCACACTATGGCTACACCTTC.

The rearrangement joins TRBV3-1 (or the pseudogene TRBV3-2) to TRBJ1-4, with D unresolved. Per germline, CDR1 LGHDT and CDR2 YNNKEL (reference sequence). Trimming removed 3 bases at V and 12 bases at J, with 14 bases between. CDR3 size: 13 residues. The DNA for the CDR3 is TGTGCCAGCAGCCAGATGGACGGCGGGGAACTGTTTTTT. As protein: CASSQMDGGELFF.

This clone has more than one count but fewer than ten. The chain's CDR3 is CASRSTGGSTYEQYF. The CDR3 DNA reads TGTGCCAGCAGATCGACAGGGGGCAGTACCTACGAGCAGTACTTC. This chain uses TRBV5-4 with TRBJ2-7; TRBD1 aligns across 10 bases. This CDR3 contains 15 residues. Germline CDR1 reads SGHNT; CDR2 reads YYREEE (reference sequence). The ends lost 5 bases at V and 2 bases at J; junction bases unmatched: 7.

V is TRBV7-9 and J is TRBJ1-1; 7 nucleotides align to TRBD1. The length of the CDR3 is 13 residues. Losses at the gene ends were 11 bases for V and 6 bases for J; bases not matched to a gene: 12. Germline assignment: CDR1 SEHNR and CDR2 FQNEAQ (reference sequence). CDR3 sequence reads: CAAHRGNAAEAFF. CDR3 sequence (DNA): TGTGCCGCGCACAGGGGAAATGCGGCTGAAGCTTTCTTT.

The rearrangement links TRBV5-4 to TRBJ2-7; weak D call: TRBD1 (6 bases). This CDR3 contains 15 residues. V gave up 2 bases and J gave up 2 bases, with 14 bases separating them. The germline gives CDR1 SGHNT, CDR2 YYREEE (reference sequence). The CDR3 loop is CASSFERDTTYEQYF. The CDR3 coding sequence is TGTGCCAGCAGCTTTGAACGGGACACCACCTACGAGCAGTACTTC.

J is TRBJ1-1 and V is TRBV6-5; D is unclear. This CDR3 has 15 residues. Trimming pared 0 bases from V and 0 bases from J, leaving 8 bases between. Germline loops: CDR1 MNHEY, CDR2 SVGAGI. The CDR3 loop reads CASSYSEVMNTEAFF. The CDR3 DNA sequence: TGTGCCAGCAGTTACTCGGAGGTCATGAACACTGAAGCTTTCTTT.

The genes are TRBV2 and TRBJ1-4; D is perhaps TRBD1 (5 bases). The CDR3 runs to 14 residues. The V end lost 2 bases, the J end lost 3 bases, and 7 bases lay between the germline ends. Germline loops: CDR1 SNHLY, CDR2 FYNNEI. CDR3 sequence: CASSELGPNEKLFF. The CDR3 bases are TGTGCCAGCAGTGAATTGGGGCCTAATGAAAAACTGTTTTTT.